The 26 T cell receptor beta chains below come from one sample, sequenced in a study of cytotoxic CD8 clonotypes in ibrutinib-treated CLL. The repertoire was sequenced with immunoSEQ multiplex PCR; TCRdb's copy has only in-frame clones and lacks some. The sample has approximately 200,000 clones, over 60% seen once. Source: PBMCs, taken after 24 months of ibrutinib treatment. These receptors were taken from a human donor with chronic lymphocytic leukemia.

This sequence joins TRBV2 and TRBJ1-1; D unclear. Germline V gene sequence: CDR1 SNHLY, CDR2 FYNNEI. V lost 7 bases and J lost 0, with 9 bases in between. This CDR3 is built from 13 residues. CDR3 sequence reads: CASTAGLNTEAFF. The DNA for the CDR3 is TGTGCCAGCACGGCAGGATTGAACACTGAAGCTTTCTTT.

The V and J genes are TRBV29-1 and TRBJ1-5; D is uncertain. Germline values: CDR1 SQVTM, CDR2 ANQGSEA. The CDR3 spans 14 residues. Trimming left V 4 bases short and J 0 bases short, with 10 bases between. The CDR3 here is CSVVVGSSNQPQHF. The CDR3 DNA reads TGCAGCGTTGTCGTGGGTAGTAGCAATCAGCCCCAGCATTTT.

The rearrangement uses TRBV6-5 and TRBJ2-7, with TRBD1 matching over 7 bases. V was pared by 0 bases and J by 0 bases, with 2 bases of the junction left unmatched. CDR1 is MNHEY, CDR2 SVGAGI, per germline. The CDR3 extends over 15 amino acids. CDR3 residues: CASSYSTGFSYEQYF. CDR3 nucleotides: TGTGCCAGCAGTTACTCGACAGGGTTCTCCTACGAGCAGTACTTC.

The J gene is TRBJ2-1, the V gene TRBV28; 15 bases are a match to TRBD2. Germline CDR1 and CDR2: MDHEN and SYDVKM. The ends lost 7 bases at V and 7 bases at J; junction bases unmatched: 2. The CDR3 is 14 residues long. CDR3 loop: CASKGTSGRNEQFF. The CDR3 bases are TGTGCCAGCAAAGGGACTAGCGGGAGGAATGAGCAGTTCTTC.

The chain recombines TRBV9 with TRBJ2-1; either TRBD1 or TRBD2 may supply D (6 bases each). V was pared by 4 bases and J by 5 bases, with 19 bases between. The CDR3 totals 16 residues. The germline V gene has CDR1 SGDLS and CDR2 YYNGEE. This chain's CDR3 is CASSPMLGGGNNEQFF. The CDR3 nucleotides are TGTGCCAGCAGCCCCATGTTGGGGGGCGGCAACAATGAGCAGTTCTTC.

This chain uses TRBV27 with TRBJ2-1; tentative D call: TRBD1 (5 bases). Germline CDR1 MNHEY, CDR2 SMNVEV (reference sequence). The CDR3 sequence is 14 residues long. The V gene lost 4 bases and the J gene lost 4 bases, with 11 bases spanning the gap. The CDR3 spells CASSSPTAYNEQFF. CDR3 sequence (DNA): TGTGCCAGCAGTTCCCCGACAGCTTACAATGAGCAGTTCTTC.

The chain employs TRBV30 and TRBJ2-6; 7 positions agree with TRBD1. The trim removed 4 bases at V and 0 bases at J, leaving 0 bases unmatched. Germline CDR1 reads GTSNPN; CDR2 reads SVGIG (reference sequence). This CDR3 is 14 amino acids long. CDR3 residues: CAWNRGSGANVLTF. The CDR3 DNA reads TGTGCCTGGAACAGGGGCTCTGGGGCCAACGTCCTGACTTTC. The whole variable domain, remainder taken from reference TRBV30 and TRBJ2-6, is SQTIHQWPATLVQPVGSPLSLECTVEGTSNPNLYWYRQAAGRGLQLLFYSVGIGQISSEVPQNLSASRPQDRQFILSSKKLLLSDSGFYLCAWNRGSGANVLTFGAGSRLTVL.

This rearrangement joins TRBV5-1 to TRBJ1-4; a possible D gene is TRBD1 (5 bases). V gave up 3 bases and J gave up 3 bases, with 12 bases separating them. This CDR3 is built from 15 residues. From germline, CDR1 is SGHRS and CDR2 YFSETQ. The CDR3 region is CASSWTGVANEKLFF. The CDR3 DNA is TGCGCCAGCAGCTGGACGGGGGTAGCTAATGAAAAACTGTTTTTT.

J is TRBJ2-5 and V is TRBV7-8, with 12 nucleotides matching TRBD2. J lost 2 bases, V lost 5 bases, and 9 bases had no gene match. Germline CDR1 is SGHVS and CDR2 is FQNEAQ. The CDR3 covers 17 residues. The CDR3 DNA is TGTGCCAGCAGCGTGCCGGGACTAGCGGGCCTTCAAGAGACCCAGTACTTC. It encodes CASSVPGLAGLQETQYF.

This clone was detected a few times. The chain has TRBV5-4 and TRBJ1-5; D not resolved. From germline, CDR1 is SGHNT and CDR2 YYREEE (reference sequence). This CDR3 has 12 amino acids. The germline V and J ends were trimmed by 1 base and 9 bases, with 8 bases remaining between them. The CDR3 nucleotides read TGTGCCAGCAGCTTGTTAGGAGGGCCCCAGCATTTT. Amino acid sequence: CASSLLGGPQHF.

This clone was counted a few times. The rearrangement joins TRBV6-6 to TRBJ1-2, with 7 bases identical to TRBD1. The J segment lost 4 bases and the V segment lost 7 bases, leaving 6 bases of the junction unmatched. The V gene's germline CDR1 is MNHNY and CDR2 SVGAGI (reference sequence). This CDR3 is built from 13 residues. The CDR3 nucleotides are TGTGCCAGCAACCCTACAGGGGCCTATGGCTACACCTTC. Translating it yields CASNPTGAYGYTF.

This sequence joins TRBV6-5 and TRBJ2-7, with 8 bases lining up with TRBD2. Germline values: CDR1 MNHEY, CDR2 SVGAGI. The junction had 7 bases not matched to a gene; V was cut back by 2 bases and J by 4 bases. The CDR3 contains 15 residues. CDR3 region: CASSYKAGVRYEQYF. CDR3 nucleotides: TGTGCCAGCAGTTACAAAGCGGGAGTGAGGTACGAGCAGTACTTC.

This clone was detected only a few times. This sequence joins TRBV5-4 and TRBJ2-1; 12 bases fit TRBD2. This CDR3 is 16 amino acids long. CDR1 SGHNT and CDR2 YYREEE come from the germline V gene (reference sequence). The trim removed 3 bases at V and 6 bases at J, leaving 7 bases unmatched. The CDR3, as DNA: TGTGCCAGCAGCTCCAAATCGACTAGCGGGAGCAATGAGCAGTTCTTC. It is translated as CASSSKSTSGSNEQFF.

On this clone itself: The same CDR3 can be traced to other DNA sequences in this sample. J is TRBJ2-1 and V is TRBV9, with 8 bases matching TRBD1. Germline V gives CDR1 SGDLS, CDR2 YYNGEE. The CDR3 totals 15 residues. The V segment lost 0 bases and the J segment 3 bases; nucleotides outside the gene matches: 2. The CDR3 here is CASSVGQGSYNEQFF. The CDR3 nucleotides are TGTGCCAGCAGCGTAGGACAGGGGAGCTACAATGAGCAGTTCTTC.

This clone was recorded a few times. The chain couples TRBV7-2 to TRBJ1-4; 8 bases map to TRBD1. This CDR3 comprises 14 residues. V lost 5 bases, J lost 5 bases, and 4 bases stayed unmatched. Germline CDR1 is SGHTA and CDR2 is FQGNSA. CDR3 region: CASSPGQENEKLFF. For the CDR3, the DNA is TGTGCCAGCAGCCCGGGACAGGAGAATGAAAAACTGTTTTTT.

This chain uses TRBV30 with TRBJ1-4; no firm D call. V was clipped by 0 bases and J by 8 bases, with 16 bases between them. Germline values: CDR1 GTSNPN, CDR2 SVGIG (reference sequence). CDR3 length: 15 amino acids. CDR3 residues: CAWSVFPGIGEKLFF. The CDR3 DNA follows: TGTGCCTGGAGTGTATTCCCAGGAATAGGGGAAAAACTGTTTTTT.

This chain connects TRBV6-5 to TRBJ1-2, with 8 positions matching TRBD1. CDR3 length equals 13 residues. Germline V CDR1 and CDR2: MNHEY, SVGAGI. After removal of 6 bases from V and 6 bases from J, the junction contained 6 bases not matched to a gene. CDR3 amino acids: CASRTTGAHGYTF. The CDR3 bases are TGTGCCAGCAGGACGACAGGGGCCCATGGCTACACCTTC.

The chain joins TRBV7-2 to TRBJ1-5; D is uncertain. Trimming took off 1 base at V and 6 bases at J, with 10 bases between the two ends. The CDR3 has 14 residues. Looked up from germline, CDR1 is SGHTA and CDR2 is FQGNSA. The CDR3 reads CASSLVGSTQPQHF. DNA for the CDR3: TGTGCCAGCAGCTTAGTTGGTTCCACTCAGCCCCAGCATTTT.

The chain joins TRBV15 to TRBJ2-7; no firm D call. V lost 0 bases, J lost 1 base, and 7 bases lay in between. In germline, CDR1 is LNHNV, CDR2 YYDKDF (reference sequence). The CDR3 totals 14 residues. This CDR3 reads CATSRDRSSYEQYF. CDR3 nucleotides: TGTGCCACCAGCAGAGATCGGTCTTCCTACGAGCAGTACTTC.

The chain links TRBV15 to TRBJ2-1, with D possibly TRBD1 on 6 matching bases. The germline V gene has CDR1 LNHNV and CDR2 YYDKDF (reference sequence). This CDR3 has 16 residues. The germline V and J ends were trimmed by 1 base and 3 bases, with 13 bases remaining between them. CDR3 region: CATSRGGQGHYNEQFF. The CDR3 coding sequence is TGTGCCACCAGCAGAGGGGGGCAGGGACACTACAATGAGCAGTTCTTC.

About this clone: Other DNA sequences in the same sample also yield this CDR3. The CDR3 sequence is CASSLTTYEQYF. The CDR3 nucleotides are TGTGCCAGCAGTCTGACTACCTACGAGCAGTACTTC. The J gene is TRBJ2-7, the V gene TRBV28, with a tentative D call TRBD2 (5 bases). V lost 5 bases, J lost 2 bases, and 7 bases lay in between. This CDR3 has 12 amino acids. CDR1 and CDR2 (germline): MDHEN, SYDVKM.

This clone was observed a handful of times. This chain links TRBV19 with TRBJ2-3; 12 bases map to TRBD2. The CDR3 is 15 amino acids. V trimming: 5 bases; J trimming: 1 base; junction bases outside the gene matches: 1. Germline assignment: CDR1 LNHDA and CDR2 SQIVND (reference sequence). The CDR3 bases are TGTGCCAGTAGTCCTAGCGGGAGGGGCACAGATACGCAGTATTTT. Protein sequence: CASSPSGRGTDTQYF. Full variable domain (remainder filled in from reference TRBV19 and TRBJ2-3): DGGITQSPKYLFRKEGQNVTLSCEQNLNHDAMYWYRQDPGQGLRLIYYSQIVNDFQKGDIAEGYSVSREKKESFPLTVTSAQKNPTAFYLCASSPSGRGTDTQYFGPGTRLTVL.

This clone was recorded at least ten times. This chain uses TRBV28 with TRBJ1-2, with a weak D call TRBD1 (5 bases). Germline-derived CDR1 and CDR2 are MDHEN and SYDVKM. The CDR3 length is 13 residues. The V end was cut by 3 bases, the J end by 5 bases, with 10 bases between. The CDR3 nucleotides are TGTGCCAGCAGTTTTGGGGGACTGTATGGCTACACCTTC. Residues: CASSFGGLYGYTF.

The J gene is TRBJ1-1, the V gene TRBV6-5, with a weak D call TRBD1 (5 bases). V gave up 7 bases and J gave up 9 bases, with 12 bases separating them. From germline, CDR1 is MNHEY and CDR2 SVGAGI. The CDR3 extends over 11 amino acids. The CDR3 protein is CASIYQGKAFF. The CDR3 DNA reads TGTGCCAGCATTTATCAGGGAAAAGCTTTCTTT.

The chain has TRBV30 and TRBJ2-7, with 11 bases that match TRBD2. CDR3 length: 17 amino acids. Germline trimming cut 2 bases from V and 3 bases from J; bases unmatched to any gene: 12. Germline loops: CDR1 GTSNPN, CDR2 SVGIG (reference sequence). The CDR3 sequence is CAWSIERTSGWVYEQYF. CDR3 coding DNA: TGTGCCTGGAGTATAGAAAGGACTAGCGGGTGGGTCTACGAGCAGTACTTC.

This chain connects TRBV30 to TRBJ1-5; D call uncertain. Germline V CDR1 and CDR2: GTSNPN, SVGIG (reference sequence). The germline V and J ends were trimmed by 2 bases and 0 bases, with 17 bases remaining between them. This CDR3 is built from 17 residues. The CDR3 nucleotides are TGTGCCTGGAGTCCTCGAAGGGCACTGGATAGCAATCAGCCCCAGCATTTT. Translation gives CAWSPRRALDSNQPQHF.